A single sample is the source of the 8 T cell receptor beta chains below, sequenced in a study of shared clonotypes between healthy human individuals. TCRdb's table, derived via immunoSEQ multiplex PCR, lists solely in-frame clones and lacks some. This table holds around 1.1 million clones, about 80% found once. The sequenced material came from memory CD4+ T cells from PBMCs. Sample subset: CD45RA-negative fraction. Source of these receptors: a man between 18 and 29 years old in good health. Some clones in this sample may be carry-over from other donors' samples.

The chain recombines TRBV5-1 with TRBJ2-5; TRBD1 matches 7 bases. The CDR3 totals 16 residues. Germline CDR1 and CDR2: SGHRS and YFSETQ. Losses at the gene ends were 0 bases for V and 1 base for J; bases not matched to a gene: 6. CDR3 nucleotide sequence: TGCGCCAGCAGCTTGGAGCCACAGGGGTCCCAAGAGACCCAGTACTTC. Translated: CASSLEPQGSQETQYF.

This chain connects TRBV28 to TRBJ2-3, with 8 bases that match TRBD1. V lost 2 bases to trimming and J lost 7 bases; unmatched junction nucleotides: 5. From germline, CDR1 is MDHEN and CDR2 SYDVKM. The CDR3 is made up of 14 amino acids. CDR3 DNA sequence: TGTGCCAGCAGTTTACAGGGGGCAGGGAATACGCAGTATTTT. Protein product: CASSLQGAGNTQYF. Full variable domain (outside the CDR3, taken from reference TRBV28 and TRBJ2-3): DVKVTQSSRYLVKRTGEKVFLECVQDMDHENMFWYRQDPGLGLRLIYFSYDVKMKEKGDIPEGYSVSREKKERFSLILESASTNQTSMYLCASSLQGAGNTQYFGPGTRLTVL.

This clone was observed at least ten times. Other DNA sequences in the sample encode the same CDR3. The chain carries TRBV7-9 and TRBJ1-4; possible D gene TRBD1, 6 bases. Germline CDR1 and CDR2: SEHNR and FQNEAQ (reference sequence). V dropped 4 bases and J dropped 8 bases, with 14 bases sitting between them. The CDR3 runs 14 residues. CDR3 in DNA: TGTGCCAGCAGCTCGACAGGTTTGGGGGAAAAACTGTTTTTT. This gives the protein CASSSTGLGEKLFF.

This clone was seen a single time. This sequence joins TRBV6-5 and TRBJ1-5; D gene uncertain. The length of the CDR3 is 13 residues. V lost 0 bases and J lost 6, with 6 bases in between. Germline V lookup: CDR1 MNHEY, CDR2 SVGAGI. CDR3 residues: CASSYSAVQPQHF. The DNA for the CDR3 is TGTGCCAGCAGTTACTCAGCGGTTCAGCCCCAGCATTTT.

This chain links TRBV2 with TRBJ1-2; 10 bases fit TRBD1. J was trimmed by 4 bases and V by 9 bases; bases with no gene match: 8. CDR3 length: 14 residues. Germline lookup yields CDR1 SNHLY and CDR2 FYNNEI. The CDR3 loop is CASSGTGVAYGYTF. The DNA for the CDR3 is TGTGCCAGTTCCGGGACAGGGGTGGCCTATGGCTACACCTTC.

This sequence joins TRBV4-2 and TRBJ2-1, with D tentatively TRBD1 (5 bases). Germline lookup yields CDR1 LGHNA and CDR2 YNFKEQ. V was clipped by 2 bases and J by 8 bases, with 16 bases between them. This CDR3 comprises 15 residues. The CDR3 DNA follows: TGTGCCAGCAGCCAACCCGAGGACCAGGGCCATGAGCAGTTCTTC. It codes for CASSQPEDQGHEQFF.

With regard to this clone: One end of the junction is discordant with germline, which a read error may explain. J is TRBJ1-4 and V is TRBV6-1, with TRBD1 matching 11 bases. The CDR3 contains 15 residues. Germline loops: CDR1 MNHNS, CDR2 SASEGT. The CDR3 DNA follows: TGTGCCAGCAGGGAAGAGGACAGGGGGCATGAAAAACTGTTTTTT. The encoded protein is CASREEDRGHEKLFF.

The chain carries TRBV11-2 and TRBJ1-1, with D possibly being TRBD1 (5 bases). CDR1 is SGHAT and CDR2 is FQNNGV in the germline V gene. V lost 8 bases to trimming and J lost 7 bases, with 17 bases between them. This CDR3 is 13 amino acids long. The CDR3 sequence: CASCPLGRVEAFF. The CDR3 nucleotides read TGTGCCAGCTGTCCATTAGGCAGGGTTGAAGCTTTCTTT.